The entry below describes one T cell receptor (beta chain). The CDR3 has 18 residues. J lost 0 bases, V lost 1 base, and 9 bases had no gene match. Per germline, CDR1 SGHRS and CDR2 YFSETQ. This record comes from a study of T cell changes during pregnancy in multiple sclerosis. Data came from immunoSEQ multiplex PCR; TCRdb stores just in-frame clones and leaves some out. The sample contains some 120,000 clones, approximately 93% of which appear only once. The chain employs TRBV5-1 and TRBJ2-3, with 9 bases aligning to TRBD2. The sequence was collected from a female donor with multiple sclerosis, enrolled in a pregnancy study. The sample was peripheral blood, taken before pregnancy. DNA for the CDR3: TGCGCCAGCAGCTTGAGGCTAGCGGGACCCTATAGCACAGATACGCAGTATTTT. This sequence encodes CASSLRLAGPYSTDTQYF.